Sequencing of this TCR beta chain was carried out in a study of CD8 T cells in Susac syndrome. TEMRA cells were FACS-enriched, unlike CD8+ and CD4+ T cells, which were negatively isolated. Random hexamers primed reverse transcription of about 0.45 to 1 ug RNA. The authors amplified TCR beta CDR3 across 54 Vbeta and 13 Jbeta using immunoSEQ multiplex PCR. TCRdb reanalysed the immunoSEQ multiplex PCR reads using MiXCR and keeps one entry per CDR3 protein. This table has nearly 70,000 distinct CDR3 sequences, roughly 94% appearing once. The receptor comes from a human donor in good health. Sequencing was performed on CD8+ T cells from PBMCs.

This CDR3 is CASSYRTLGQPPYF. Here the CDR3 DNA reads TGTGCCAGCAGTTATCGGACTCTAGGCCAGCCACCGTACTTC. The chain uses TRBV6-2 or TRBV6-3 and TRBJ2-5; possibly TRBD2 for D (5 bases). The V gene's germline CDR1 is MNHEY and CDR2 SVGEGT. The CDR3 contains 14 residues. V lost 3 bases, J lost 13 bases, and 21 bases lay in between.